This T cell receptor beta chain came from a study of human T cells and chemical hapten exposure. Findings and limits, study-wide: High-frequency TCRs, those above 1 in 1000, stayed the same after DPC sensitization.

This clonotype came up many times. The antigen is not known. MiXCR, applied by TCRdb to the RACE reads, yields one record per CDR3 protein. The sample includes about 52,000 distinct CDR3 sequences, roughly 11% of them seen just once. Germline loops: CDR1 SGHTA, CDR2 FQGTGA. Trimming took 5 bases from V and 9 from J; bases not matched to a gene: 6. This CDR3 is built from 13 residues. Time point in this sample: patch test 1, 2 weeks after DPC sensitization. The sample's treatment: therapeutic diphenylcyclopropenone sensitization with weekly scalp DPC. Whole blood, unfractionated, served as the material for total RNA extraction. Non-pregnant alopecia patients aged 18 to 70, suitable for DPC therapy.

Material: whole blood, obtained in connection with sensitization to the hapten diphenylcyclopropenone (DPC). This chain uses TRBV7-3 with TRBJ2-1; TRBD2 agrees at 8 bases. The sequence came from a woman between 40 and 50 years old with alopecia areata. Some clones in this sample may be carry-over from other donors' samples. CDR3 in DNA: TGTGCCAGCAGCCATAGCGGGAACGGTGAGCAGTTCTTC. Protein sequence: CASSHSGNGEQFF.